This paragraph reports one T cell receptor (beta chain). Method: immunoSEQ multiplex PCR; TCRdb's copy keeps in-frame clones and lacks some. Altogether 65,000 to 85,000 clones are present, 90% to 95% being singletons, with the ten largest covering over 0.35%. This record comes from a study of technical replicates of blood from a handful of donors. The clonotype originates from a human donor in good health. What was sequenced was T cells isolated from PBMCs.

CDR3 protein: CASSQGTGEAFF. Written as DNA, the CDR3 is TGTGCCAGCAGCCAAGGAACAGGCGAAGCTTTCTTT. The chain employs TRBV14 and TRBJ1-1, with D tentatively TRBD1 (5 bases). The CDR3 contains 12 residues. V lost 1 base and J 8 bases, leaving 8 bases between the germline ends. Germline loops: CDR1 SGHDN, CDR2 FVKESK.